The 25 T cell receptor beta chains presented below share a single source sample, sequenced in a study of Graves' ophthalmopathy and Graves' hyperthyroidism. RNA transcripts yielded amplified TCR beta CDR3 regions. After a first-round RT-PCR with HTBI primers, a second-round multiplex PCR was run. TCRdb reanalysed the multiplex PCR reads using MiXCR and keeps one entry per CDR3 protein. The data contain more than 1,000,000 distinct CDR3 sequences, about 36% of them seen just once; the ten biggest clones take up approximately 10%. Sequenced input: peripheral blood or thyroid tissue (not recorded which). These receptor sequences come from an adult man with Graves' hyperthyroidism.

This clonotype was counted a few times. The V and J genes are TRBV7-9 and TRBJ2-2; TRBD2 agrees at 7 bases. J gave up 8 bases and V 2 bases, and 8 bases lay outside the gene matches. There are 15 residues in the CDR3. CDR1 and CDR2 from the germline V gene are SEHNR and FQNEAQ (reference sequence). As DNA, the CDR3 is TGTGCCAGCAGCTTAAGGAGCGGGGTGTTGGGGGAGCTGTTTTTT. It yields the protein CASSLRSGVLGELFF.

About this clonotype: No conserved phenylalanine or tryptophan is present at the end of the CDR3, so a read error is the likely explanation. It is unclear where the CDR3 begins or ends on the DNA, so no DNA is shown, and the CDR3 is as TCRdb lists it. J is TRBJ2-3 and V is TRBV29-1; the table assigns TRBD1, which was not confirmed against the DNA. The CDR3 numbers 12 amino acids, ends counted. Per germline, CDR1 SQVTM and CDR2 ANQGSEA. CDR3: CSVRLGQGPLLV.

This clonotype was recorded at least ten times. The genes are TRBV29-1 and TRBJ2-7, with TRBD1 identical over 8 bases. This CDR3 is built from 12 residues. Germline values: CDR1 SQVTM, CDR2 ANQGSEA. V lost 2 bases, J lost 6 bases, and 3 bases stayed unmatched. As DNA, the CDR3 is TGCAGCGTTGAAAGGACAGGGCGCGAGCAGTACTTC. Translated, it gives CSVERTGREQYF.

This chain uses TRBV11-3 with TRBJ2-3; possible D gene TRBD2, 6 bases. Trimming left V 1 base short and J 5 bases short, with 10 bases between. Germline assignment: CDR1 SGHNT and CDR2 YENEEA. CDR3 length: 14 amino acids. CDR3 loop: CASSLGGIIDTQYF. The CDR3 coding sequence is TGTGCCAGCAGCTTAGGCGGGATTATAGATACGCAGTATTTT.

This clonotype was picked up many times. The rearrangement joins TRBV20-1 to TRBJ2-7; D unclear. Trimming cost V 3 bases and J 3 bases, with 15 bases left between them. Per the germline V gene, CDR1 is DFQATT and CDR2 is SNEGSKA (reference sequence). There are 14 residues in the CDR3. The CDR3 nucleotides read TGCAGTGCTAGGTTTCGTGACACCTACTACGAGCAGTACTTC. This encodes CSARFRDTYYEQYF.

Details on this clonotype: The DNA is omitted, as the CDR3 cannot be located on it reliably, and the CDR3 follows TCRdb's listing. The CDR3 here is CSVAWGSDTEAF. The chain recombines TRBV29-1 with TRBJ2-6; TRBD1, the D gene given by the table, was not confirmed from the DNA. Termini included, the CDR3 measures 12 amino acids. In germline, CDR1 is SQVTM, CDR2 ANQGSEA.

The chain combines TRBV7-9 with TRBJ1-4; D remains unclear. V gave up 1 base and J gave up 1 base, with 10 bases separating them. Germline V gene lookup returns CDR1 SEHNR and CDR2 FQNEAQ (reference sequence). The CDR3 is 16 residues long. CDR3 residues: CASSLGWARTNEKLFF. CDR3 in DNA: TGTGCCAGCAGCTTAGGTTGGGCAAGAACTAATGAAAAACTGTTTTTT.

The J gene is TRBJ2-5, the V gene TRBV4-3; D ambiguous. Trimming took off 0 bases at V and 5 bases at J, with 13 bases between the two ends. The CDR3 contains 15 residues. The germline V gene encodes CDR1 LGHNA and CDR2 YSLEER. The CDR3 DNA reads as TGCGCCAGCAGCCAAGATGGAGTAGCCGGGGAGACCCAGTACTTC. This codes for CASSQDGVAGETQYF.

This clonotype was counted a few times. The gene calls are TRBV19 and TRBJ1-2; the match to TRBD1 covers 8 bases. Germline V gene data show CDR1 as LNHDA and CDR2 as SQIVND (reference sequence). The CDR3 contains 15 residues. With 7 bases clipped from V and 0 bases from J, the junction kept 7 bases outside the gene matches. The DNA of the CDR3 is TGTGCCAGTAACTCCGACAGGGGCCCTAACTATGGCTACACCTTC. Amino acid sequence: CASNSDRGPNYGYTF.

This clonotype was detected once. The V and J genes are TRBV7-2 and TRBJ1-5; 8 bases align to TRBD1. This CDR3 has 18 residues. Germline V gene data show CDR1 as SGHTA and CDR2 as FQGNSA. Trimming at V came to 7 bases and at J to 6 bases, leaving 20 bases not matched to a gene. The CDR3 DNA reads as TGTGCCAGCAAGAGACCCCAAACCGGACAGGGACCAAGTCAGCCCCAGCATTTT. Its protein product is CASKRPQTGQGPSQPQHF.

The chain couples TRBV13 to TRBJ2-3; 7 bases match TRBD1. V lost 7 bases, J lost 7 bases, and 5 bases stayed unmatched. Germline lookup yields CDR1 PRHDT and CDR2 FYEKMQ (reference sequence). The CDR3 runs 12 residues. Written as DNA, the CDR3 is TGTGCCAGCAACGAACAGGGGAATACGCAGTATTTT. Translation gives CASNEQGNTQYF.

The rearrangement links TRBV4-1 to TRBJ1-5, with no clear D. CDR3 length equals 15 residues. Trimming shortened V by 3 bases and J by 6 bases, and 15 bases separated the two germline ends. Germline V gene sequence: CDR1 MGHRA, CDR2 YSYEKL. For the CDR3, the DNA is TGCGCCAGCAGCCAGATTACCTCGGTGGGTCAGCCCCAGCATTTT. Its translation: CASSQITSVGQPQHF.

On this clonotype: This may be a read error, as it is one base from a much larger clone. The chain couples TRBV5-6 to TRBJ2-7; no firm D call. From germline, CDR1 is SGHDT and CDR2 YYEEEE. This CDR3 region has 15 residues. DNA of the CDR3: TGTGCCAGCAGCTTAGTAATTTTGGGCTCCTACGAGCAGCACTTC. It encodes CASSLVILGSYEQHF. The full variable domain, its missing parts supplied by reference TRBV5-6 and TRBJ2-7, is DAGVTQSPTHLIKTRGQQVTLRCSPKSGHDTVSWYQQALGQGPQFIFQYYEEEERQRGNFPDRFSGHQFPNYSSELNVNALLLGDSALYLCASSLVILGSYEQHFGPGTRLTVT.

The chain is built from TRBV25-1 and TRBJ2-5; a possible D gene is TRBD2 (5 bases). Trimming cost V 4 bases and J 2 bases, with 23 bases left between them. Germline lookup yields CDR1 MGHDK and CDR2 SYGVNS. The CDR3 runs 18 residues. The CDR3 loop is CASSARADGAMGQETQYF. The CDR3 DNA reads as TGTGCCAGCAGTGCTAGAGCGGACGGCGCGATGGGTCAAGAGACCCAGTACTTC.

This clonotype came up many times. The chain employs TRBV9 and TRBJ2-5, with D uncertain. The CDR3 loop spans 15 amino acids. V was clipped by 3 bases and J by 3 bases, with 15 bases between them. The germline V gene has CDR1 SGDLS and CDR2 YYNGEE. The CDR3 DNA is TGTGCCAGCAGCGCCGTTGGTGGACCTAAAGAGACCCAGTACTTC. It codes for CASSAVGGPKETQYF.

There are a few counts of this clonotype. V usage is TRBV20-1 and J usage is TRBJ1-3; D gene uncertain. CDR3 length: 15 amino acids. Trimming stripped 4 bases from V and 0 bases from J, with 13 bases between. Germline V gene lookup returns CDR1 DFQATT and CDR2 SNEGSKA (reference sequence). CDR3 DNA: TGCAGTGCTACCCCCAGAGGGTACTCTGGAAACACCATATATTTT. This sequence encodes CSATPRGYSGNTIYF.

In this sample, this clonotype turned up a few times. V is TRBV29-1 and J is TRBJ1-1, with a possible D match to TRBD1 (5 bases). Germline loops: CDR1 SQVTM, CDR2 ANQGSEA. The germline V and J ends were trimmed by 0 bases and 1 base, with 15 bases remaining between them. This CDR3 has 16 residues. The CDR3 spells CSVEEYFTGENTEAFF. The CDR3 DNA reads TGCAGCGTTGAAGAATACTTCACAGGTGAGAACACTGAAGCTTTCTTT.

This clonotype was seen repeatedly, ten times or more. The chain combines TRBV12-3 or TRBV12-4 with TRBJ2-7, with D perhaps being TRBD1 or TRBD2 (5 bases each). V gave up 6 bases and J gave up 6 bases, with 12 bases separating them. The CDR3 sequence is 12 residues long. The CDR3: CASSYGASEQYF. Written as DNA, the CDR3 is TGTGCCAGCAGCTACGGGGCATCCGAGCAGTACTTC.

V gene TRBV7-3 combines with J gene TRBJ1-1; D is unclear. The CDR3 contains 16 residues. The germline V gene encodes CDR1 SGHTA and CDR2 FQGTGA. Deletions cut 5 bases from V and 0 bases from J, with 16 bases between. As DNA, the CDR3 is TGTGCCAGCAGCGCCGTTGCTAACATCTTGAACACTGAAGCTTTCTTT. This encodes CASSAVANILNTEAFF.

The V gene is TRBV7-9, the J gene TRBJ1-2, with TRBD1 as a possible D gene (6 bases). Trimming pared 3 bases from V and 8 bases from J, leaving 19 bases between. CDR1 SEHNR and CDR2 FQNEAQ come from the germline V gene (reference sequence). The CDR3 runs to 15 residues. The CDR3 is CASSLSYGQFFGYTF. The CDR3 DNA sequence: TGTGCCAGCAGCTTGTCGTATGGACAGTTCTTCGGCTACACCTTC.

The chain carries TRBV5-1 and TRBJ2-7; 13 bases are a match to TRBD2. This CDR3 has 15 amino acids. Germline values: CDR1 SGHRS, CDR2 YFSETQ. After removal of 7 bases from V and 3 bases from J, the junction contained 7 bases not matched to a gene. CDR3 nucleotide sequence: TGCGCCAGCTCACTAGCGGGAGGGCCCAACTACGAGCAGTACTTC. Translation gives CASSLAGGPNYEQYF.

This clonotype was observed many times. The J gene is TRBJ2-2, the V gene TRBV29-1; perhaps D is TRBD1 or TRBD2 (5 bases each). V was clipped by 6 bases and J by 4 bases, with 12 bases between them. The CDR3 extends over 13 amino acids. The germline V gene has CDR1 SQVTM and CDR2 ANQGSEA. The chain's CDR3 is CSVRDEATGELFF. CDR3 in DNA: TGCAGCGTCCGGGACGAAGCCACCGGGGAGCTGTTTTTT.

Concerning this clonotype itself: Possible read error: a much larger clone is one base away. The chain is built from TRBV7-9 and TRBJ2-7, with no clear D. This CDR3 has 11 residues. Germline lookup yields CDR1 SEHNR and CDR2 FQNEAQ (reference sequence). V dropped 3 bases and J dropped 5 bases, with 5 bases sitting between them. The CDR3 DNA is TGTGCCAGCAGCTTCATCGACGAGCAGTACTTC. The encoded protein is CASSFIDEQYF.

This clonotype was counted a few times. The chain has TRBV7-6 and TRBJ2-7; D is unresolved. The CDR3 length is 12 residues. Germline-derived CDR1 and CDR2 are SGHVS and FNYEAQ. V shed 4 bases and J shed 5 bases, with 9 bases lying between them. Here the CDR3 reads CASSSSQDEQYF. In DNA form, the CDR3 reads TGTGCCAGCAGCTCCTCCCAGGACGAGCAGTACTTC.

In its sample, this clonotype was seen many times. This chain links TRBV15 with TRBJ2-7; 11 nucleotides line up with TRBD1. This CDR3 has 16 residues. Germline V gene sequence: CDR1 LNHNV, CDR2 YYDKDF (reference sequence). V was pared by 1 base and J by 4 bases, with 6 bases of the junction left unmatched. CDR3 protein: CATSRARTGGIYEQYF. DNA of the CDR3: TGTGCCACCAGCAGAGCAAGGACAGGGGGCATTTACGAGCAGTACTTC.